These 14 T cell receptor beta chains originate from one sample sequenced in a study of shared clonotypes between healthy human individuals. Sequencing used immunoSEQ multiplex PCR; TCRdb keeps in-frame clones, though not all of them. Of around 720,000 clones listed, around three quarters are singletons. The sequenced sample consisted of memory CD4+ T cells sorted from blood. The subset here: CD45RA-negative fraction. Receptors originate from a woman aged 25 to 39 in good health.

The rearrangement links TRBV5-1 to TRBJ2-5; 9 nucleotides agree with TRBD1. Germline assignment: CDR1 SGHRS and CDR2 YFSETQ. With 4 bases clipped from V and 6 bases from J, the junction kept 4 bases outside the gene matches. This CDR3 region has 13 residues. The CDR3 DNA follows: TGCGCCAGCAGCACCGGACAGGGGAAGACCCAGTACTTC. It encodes CASSTGQGKTQYF.

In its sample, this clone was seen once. Written as DNA, the CDR3 is TGTGCCAGTAGTTCGGACGGGACCCCCGGCACCGGGGAGCTGTTTTTT. Translation gives CASSSDGTPGTGELFF. The chain combines TRBV19 with TRBJ2-2; TRBD1 or TRBD2 may be the D gene (5 bases each). Germline CDR1 and CDR2: LNHDA and SQIVND (reference sequence). Trimming took off 5 bases at V and 4 bases at J, with 17 bases between the two ends. CDR3 length equals 16 residues.

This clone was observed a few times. DNA of the CDR3: TGTGCCAGCAGCCCAACTAACACCGGGGAGCTGTTTTTT. This codes for CASSPTNTGELFF. This chain joins TRBV2 and TRBJ2-2; D remains unclear. Between the trimmed V and J ends, which lost 6 bases and 2 bases, there was a span of 7 bases. The CDR3 has 13 residues. From germline, CDR1 is SNHLY and CDR2 FYNNEI.

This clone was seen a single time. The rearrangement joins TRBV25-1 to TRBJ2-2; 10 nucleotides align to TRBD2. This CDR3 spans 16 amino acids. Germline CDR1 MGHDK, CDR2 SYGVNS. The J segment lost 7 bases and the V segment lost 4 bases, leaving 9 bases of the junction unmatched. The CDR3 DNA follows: TGTGCCAGCAGTGCACTAGCGGGGACCGGGTTCGGGGAGCTGTTTTTT. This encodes CASSALAGTGFGELFF. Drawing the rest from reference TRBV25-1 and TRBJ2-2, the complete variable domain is EADIYQTPRYLVIGTGKKITLECSQTMGHDKMYWYQQDPGMELHLIHYSYGVNSTEKGDLSSESTVSRIRTEHFPLTLESARPSHTSQYLCASSALAGTGFGELFFGEGSRLTVL.

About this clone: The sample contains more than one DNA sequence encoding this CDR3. Here the CDR3 reads CATSRPRGYNEQFF. CDR3 nucleotide sequence: TGTGCCACCAGCAGACCCCGGGGGTACAATGAGCAGTTCTTC. The rearrangement links TRBV15 to TRBJ2-1, with D possibly matching TRBD2 (6 bases). V was pared by 2 bases and J by 4 bases, with 9 bases between. The CDR3 consists of 14 residues. Germline CDR1 is LNHNV and CDR2 is YYDKDF (reference sequence).

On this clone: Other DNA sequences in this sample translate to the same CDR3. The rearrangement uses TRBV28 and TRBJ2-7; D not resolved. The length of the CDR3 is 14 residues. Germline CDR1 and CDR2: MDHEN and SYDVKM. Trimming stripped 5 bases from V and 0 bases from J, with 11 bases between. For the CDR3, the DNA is TGTGCCAGCAGTCCCCGGACCAGCTCCTACGAGCAGTACTTC. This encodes CASSPRTSSYEQYF.

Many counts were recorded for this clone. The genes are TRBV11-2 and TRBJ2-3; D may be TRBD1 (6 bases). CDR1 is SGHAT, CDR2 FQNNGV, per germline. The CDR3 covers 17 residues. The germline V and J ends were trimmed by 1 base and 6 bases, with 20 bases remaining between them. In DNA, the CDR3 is TGTGCCAGCAGCTTAGCGGCGTTCTCGGACAGCCGTGATACGCAGTATTTT. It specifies CASSLAAFSDSRDTQYF.

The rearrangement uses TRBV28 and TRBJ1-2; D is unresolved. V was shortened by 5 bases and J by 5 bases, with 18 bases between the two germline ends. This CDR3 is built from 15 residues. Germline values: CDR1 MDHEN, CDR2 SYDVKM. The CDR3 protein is CASSPSRYSRYGYTF. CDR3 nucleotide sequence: TGTGCCAGCAGTCCCTCCCGGTACAGCCGATATGGCTACACCTTC.

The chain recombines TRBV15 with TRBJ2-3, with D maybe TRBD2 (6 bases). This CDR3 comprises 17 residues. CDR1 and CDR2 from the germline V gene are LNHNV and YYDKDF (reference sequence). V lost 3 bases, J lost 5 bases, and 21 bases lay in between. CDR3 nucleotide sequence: TGTGCCACCAGCAGGGGCCGGAATGCGGGACGGGAAGATACGCAGTATTTT. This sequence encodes CATSRGRNAGREDTQYF.

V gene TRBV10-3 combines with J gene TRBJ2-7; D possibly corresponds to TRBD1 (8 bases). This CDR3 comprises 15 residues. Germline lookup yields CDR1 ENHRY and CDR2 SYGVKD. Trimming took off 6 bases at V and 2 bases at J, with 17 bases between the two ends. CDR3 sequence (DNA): TGTGCCATCAGAGAAACAGGGGGGGATACCTACGAGCAGTACTTC. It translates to CAIRETGGDTYEQYF.

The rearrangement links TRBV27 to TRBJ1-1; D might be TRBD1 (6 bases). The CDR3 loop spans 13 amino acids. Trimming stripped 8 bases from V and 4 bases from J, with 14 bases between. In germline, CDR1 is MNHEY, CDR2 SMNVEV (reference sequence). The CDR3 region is CASGNQGPTEAFF. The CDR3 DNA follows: TGTGCCAGCGGGAACCAGGGGCCCACTGAAGCTTTCTTT.

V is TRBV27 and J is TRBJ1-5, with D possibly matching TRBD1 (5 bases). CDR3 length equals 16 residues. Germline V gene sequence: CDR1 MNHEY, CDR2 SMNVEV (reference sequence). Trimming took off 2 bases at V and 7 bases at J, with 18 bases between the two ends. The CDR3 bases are TGTGCCAGCAGTTTAGCCGGGACCCCCGGCGGGCAGCCCCAGCATTTT. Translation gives CASSLAGTPGGQPQHF.

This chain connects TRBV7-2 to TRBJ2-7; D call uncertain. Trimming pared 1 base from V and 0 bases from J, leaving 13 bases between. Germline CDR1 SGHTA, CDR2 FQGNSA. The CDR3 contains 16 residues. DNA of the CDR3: TGTGCCAGCAGCTTAGGCACACAGCCCCTCTCCTACGAGCAGTACTTC. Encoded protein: CASSLGTQPLSYEQYF.

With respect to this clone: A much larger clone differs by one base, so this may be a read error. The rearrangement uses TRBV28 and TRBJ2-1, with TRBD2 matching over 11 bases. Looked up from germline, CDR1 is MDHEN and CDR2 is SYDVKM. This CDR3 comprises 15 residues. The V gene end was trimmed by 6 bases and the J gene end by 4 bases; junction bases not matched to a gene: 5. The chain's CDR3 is CASSLGLADYNEQFF. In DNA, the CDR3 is TGTGCCAGCAGCCTGGGACTAGCGGATTACAATGAGCAGTTCTTC.